The text below deals with one T cell receptor (beta chain). The data derive from a study of cytomegalovirus exposure and HLA in healthy donors. Primers: 60 Vbeta forward and 13 Jbeta reverse. Method: immunoSEQ multiplex PCR; TCRdb's copy keeps in-frame clones and lacks some. The sample lists some 150,000 clones, about 80% occurring once. Looked up from germline, CDR1 is MNHEY and CDR2 is SMNVEV (reference sequence). The V and J ends lost 4 bases and 7 bases respectively, with 16 bases between them. This CDR3 is built from 14 residues. The sequenced sample was PBMCs. This TCR was sampled from a male donor in good health and CMV-seronegative. This chain connects TRBV27 to TRBJ1-2; perhaps TRBD1 as D (5 bases). The CDR3 DNA reads as TGTGCCAGCAGTTCGACAGAGCTAGGCGGTGGCTACACCTTC. Residues: CASSSTELGGGYTF.